This T cell receptor (beta chain) is drawn from a study of cytomegalovirus exposure and HLA in healthy donors. The study ran its PCR with 60 Vbeta and 13 Jbeta primers. Generated by immunoSEQ multiplex PCR, the TCRdb table keeps only in-frame clones and is missing some. This repertoire shows 85,000 to 130,000 clones, about two thirds found once; its top ten account for about 2.8%. With 3 bases clipped from V and 0 bases from J, the junction kept 8 bases outside the gene matches. The germline V gene encodes CDR1 MDHEN and CDR2 SYDVKM. The CDR3 consists of 17 residues. The TCR was taken from a female donor in good health and CMV-seronegative. The sample taken for sequencing was PBMCs. The J gene is TRBJ1-5, the V gene TRBV28; 7 bases align to TRBD1. The CDR3 sequence is CASSLDRSPISNQPQHF. CDR3 DNA: TGTGCCAGCAGTTTGGACAGGAGCCCCATTAGCAATCAGCCCCAGCATTTT.